This T cell receptor beta chain emerged from a study of T cell repertoires in cytomegalovirus infection. As for the study in general: Epitope selection comprised recently identified HLA-C-restricted CMV epitopes and well-studied HLA-B-restricted CMV epitopes. General study findings and limits: Cumulative public TCR beta family frequency identified CMV carriers with the relevant HLA.

Using its own MiXCR run on the reads, TCRdb lists one record per CDR3 protein. The sample records about 830,000 distinct CDR3 sequences, over 25% being singletons. This clonotype was picked up many times. What it binds is unknown. The sequence came from a human donor in good health (CMV status not recorded). Some clones in this sample may be carry-over from other donors' samples. The sample was cultured CD8+ T cells from PBMCs, taken from culture after CMV antigen stimulation.

CDR3 amino acids: CASSLSGGGETQYF. The DNA of the CDR3 is TGTGCCAGCAGTCTCTCGGGGGGGGGAGAGACCCAGTACTTC. This chain joins TRBV12-3 or TRBV12-4 and TRBJ2-5, with TRBD2 identical over 8 bases. V lost 5 bases to trimming and J lost 4 bases; unmatched junction nucleotides: 6. This CDR3 comprises 14 residues.